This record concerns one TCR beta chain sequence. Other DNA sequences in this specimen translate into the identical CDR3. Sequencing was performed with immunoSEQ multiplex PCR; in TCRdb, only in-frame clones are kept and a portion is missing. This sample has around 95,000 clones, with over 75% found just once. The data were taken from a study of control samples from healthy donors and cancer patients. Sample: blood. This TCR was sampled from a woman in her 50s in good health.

Here the CDR3 reads CASRRTGGYGYTF. The DNA for the CDR3 is TGTGCCAGCAGGAGGACAGGGGGGTATGGCTACACCTTC. This chain joins TRBV6-5 and TRBJ1-2; 10 bases fit TRBD1. The CDR3 contains 13 residues. V was pared by 6 bases and J by 5 bases, with 3 bases of the junction left unmatched. In germline, CDR1 is MNHEY, CDR2 SVGAGI.